A selection of T cell receptor beta chains follows, all from one sample in a study of T cells after posttransplantation cyclophosphamide. Sequencing was performed with immunoSEQ multiplex PCR; in TCRdb, only in-frame clones are kept and a portion is missing. The repertoire includes 47,000 or so clones, approximately 90% of them detected once, and less than 3.5% sits in the top ten. Material: PBMCs. The source is a woman between 50 and 59 years old in good health and a related stem cell transplant donor. The CDR3 runs from the conserved cysteine through the conserved F or W. Fields, in order: clone size, V gene, D gene, J gene, CDR3 protein, CDR3 DNA. A D gene is named only where the DNA matches it firmly. A clone size is listed for some rows: how often the clone was seen (once, few, many), or a class if it is expanded.

>.|TRBV19|TRBD1|TRBJ2-3
CASRLDRGSDTQYF
TGTGCCAGTAGGCTGGACAGGGGCAGCGATACGCAGTATTTT
>.|TRBV5-1|.|TRBJ2-3
CASFGGRDGGTDTQYF
TGCGCCAGCTTCGGAGGGCGGGACGGTGGCACAGATACGCAGTATTTT
>.|TRBV18|.|TRBJ1-5
CASSPPGLHFQHF
TGTGCCAGCTCACCGCCGGGGTTACACTTCCAGCATTTT
>.|TRBV30|.|TRBJ1-4
CAWRQGINEKLFF
TGTGCCTGGAGACAGGGAATTAATGAAAAACTGTTTTTT
>.|TRBV18|TRBD1|TRBJ1-1
CASSPGQVWTEAFF
TGTGCCAGCTCACCGGGACAGGTTTGGACTGAAGCTTTCTTT
>.|TRBV5-1|.|TRBJ2-2
CASSLALGVSTGELFF
TGCGCCAGCAGCCTGGCTTTGGGCGTTAGCACCGGGGAGCTGTTTTTT
>once|TRBV29-1|TRBD2|TRBJ2-3
CSVAGGDTQYF
TGCAGCGTCGCGGGGGGGGATACGCAGTATTTT
>.|TRBV27|TRBD1|TRBJ2-5
CASSIRTGTSETQYF
TGTGCCAGCAGTATCCGGACAGGGACCTCGGAGACCCAGTACTTC
>.|TRBV30|.|TRBJ2-5
CAWSDRETQYF
TGTGCCTGGTCTGACAGAGAGACCCAGTACTTC
>.|TRBV11-2|TRBD1|TRBJ2-7
CASSSGTDYEQYF
TGTGCCAGCAGCTCCGGGACAGACTACGAGCAGTACTTC
>.|TRBV7-9|TRBD2|TRBJ2-7
CASSPGLAENLYEQYF
TGTGCCAGCAGTCCTGGACTAGCGGAAAACCTATACGAGCAGTACTTC
>.|TRBV27|.|TRBJ2-1
CASGTPPYNEQFF
TGTGCCAGCGGGACTCCACCGTACAATGAGCAGTTCTTC
>medium-sized|TRBV19|.|TRBJ2-7
CASSYLPGEEQYF
TGTGCCAGTAGCTATCTCCCAGGGGAAGAGCAGTACTTC
>.|TRBV5-1|.|TRBJ2-7
CASSLGIAAAGQGEQYF
TGCGCCAGCAGCTTGGGTATCGCGGCCGCCGGTCAAGGCGAGCAGTACTTC
>.|TRBV6-1|.|TRBJ2-1
CASSELDSYNEQFF
TGTGCCAGCAGTGAACTGGACTCTTACAATGAGCAGTTCTTC
>.|TRBV27|.|TRBJ1-4
CASSLAGFATNEKLFF
TGTGCCAGCAGTTTAGCGGGGTTTGCAACTAATGAAAAACTGTTTTTT
>.|TRBV10-2|.|TRBJ1-2
CASTYSDSYGYTF
TGCGCCAGCACCTACTCCGACAGCTATGGCTACACCTTC
>.|TRBV29-1|TRBD2|TRBJ2-3
CSGSIAGGTDTQYF
TGCAGCGGGTCTATAGCGGGAGGGACAGATACGCAGTATTTT
>.|TRBV9|TRBD1|TRBJ1-3
CASSPQGNPSGNTIYF
TGTGCCAGCAGCCCACAGGGGAACCCCTCTGGAAACACCATATATTTT
>once|TRBV28|TRBD2|TRBJ2-1
CASSLVVWRGSQSGTSLNNEQFF
TGTGCCAGCAGTTTGGTCGTCTGGAGGGGGTCGCAATCCGGGACTAGCCTCAACAATGAGCAGTTCTTC
>.|TRBV5-8|.|TRBJ2-3
CASSLGTGTYTDTQYF
TGTGCCAGCAGCTTGGGAACCGGGACTTACACAGATACGCAGTATTTT
>.|TRBV4-1|.|TRBJ1-1
CASSQFGQLNTEAFF
TGCGCCAGCAGCCAATTTGGGCAGTTGAACACTGAAGCTTTCTTT
>.|TRBV18|TRBD1|TRBJ1-2
CASSQRTGEVNYGYTF
TGTGCCAGCTCACAACGGACAGGGGAGGTTAACTATGGCTACACCTTC
>.|TRBV11-2|.|TRBJ1-1
CASSAYTGLPATEAFF
TGTGCCAGCAGCGCCTATACGGGACTCCCTGCCACTGAAGCTTTCTTT
>.|TRBV6-1|TRBD1|TRBJ1-5
CASSAQGVRSQPQHF
TGTGCCAGCAGTGCACAGGGGGTTAGGAGTCAGCCCCAGCATTTT
>.|TRBV9|.|TRBJ2-7
CASSGTGRVYEQYF
TGTGCCAGCAGCGGGACGGGCAGGGTCTACGAGCAGTACTTC
>.|TRBV6-6|.|TRBJ1-1
CASSFQGGTEAFF
TGTGCCAGCAGTTTCCAGGGAGGAACTGAAGCTTTCTTT
>.|TRBV11-2|.|TRBJ2-2
CASSLGQNTGELFF
TGTGCCAGCAGCTTAGGACAGAACACCGGGGAGCTGTTTTTT
>.|TRBV7-9|.|TRBJ1-4
CASSPGWFPKNEKLFF
TGTGCCAGCAGCCCCGGTTGGTTCCCCAAAAATGAAAAACTGTTTTTT
>few|TRBV28|TRBD1|TRBJ1-1
CATTGTGLTINTEAFF
TGTGCCACCACAGGGACAGGGCTTACTATTAACACTGAAGCTTTCTTT
>.|TRBV5-1|.|TRBJ2-1
CASRYSGSGNEQFF
TGCGCCAGCAGGTATAGCGGAAGCGGAAATGAGCAGTTCTTC
>once|TRBV11-2|.|TRBJ1-3
CASSFVQTRPGNTIYF
TGTGCCAGCAGCTTCGTGCAGACACGGCCTGGAAACACCATATATTTT
>.|TRBV13|.|TRBJ2-7
CASSLESGYEQYF
TGTGCCAGCAGCTTAGAGAGCGGATACGAGCAGTACTTC
>.|TRBV6-1|.|TRBJ2-1
CASRGGRLVPNEQFF
TGTGCCAGCAGGGGTGGCAGGTTAGTCCCCAATGAGCAGTTCTTC
>.|TRBV6-5|TRBD1|TRBJ2-7
CACATGTGGTYEQYF
TGTGCCTGCGCAACCGGGACAGGTGGTACCTACGAGCAGTACTTC
>.|TRBV4-2|TRBD2|TRBJ2-7
CASSQAGTSGSVYEQYF
TGTGCCAGCAGCCAAGCCGGGACTAGCGGGAGTGTCTACGAGCAGTACTTC
>once|TRBV7-2|TRBD2|TRBJ2-1
CASSFRTSGYNEQFF
TGTGCCAGCAGCTTCAGGACTAGCGGATACAATGAGCAGTTCTTC
>.|TRBV19|TRBD1|TRBJ2-2
CASSRGQGPTGELFF
TGTGCCAGTAGTAGGGGACAGGGACCTACCGGGGAGCTGTTTTTT
>.|TRBV6-4|TRBD2|TRBJ2-1
CASSEGLAGDNEQFF
TGTGCCAGCAGTGAGGGACTAGCGGGAGACAATGAGCAGTTCTTC
>.|TRBV19|TRBD1|TRBJ1-2
CASSQASGQNYGYTF
TGTGCCAGTAGCCAAGCCTCGGGACAGAACTATGGCTACACCTTC
>.|TRBV5-1|TRBD2|TRBJ2-4
CASSPVAGVLAKNIQYF
TGCGCCAGCAGCCCTGTGGCGGGGGTCCTAGCCAAAAACATTCAGTACTTC
>.|TRBV2|.|TRBJ2-2
CASSEAGGGNTGELFF
TGTGCCAGCAGTGAAGCGGGAGGCGGGAACACCGGGGAGCTGTTTTTT
>.|TRBV11-2|.|TRBJ1-1
CASSLGGRGTEAFF
TGTGCCAGCAGCTTGGGGGGGCGCGGCACTGAAGCTTTCTTT
>.|TRBV19|TRBD1|TRBJ1-5
CASGGQGSNHAQHF
TGTGCCAGCGGAGGACAGGGGTCCAATCATGCCCAGCATTTT
>.|TRBV19|.|TRBJ1-1
CASEETGYEAFF
TGTGCCTCCGAAGAGACAGGCTATGAAGCTTTCTTT
>.|TRBV14|.|TRBJ2-6
CASSSTLKGVGGANVLTF
TGTGCCAGCAGCTCAACCTTGAAGGGGGTAGGCGGGGCCAACGTCCTGACTTTC
>.|TRBV27|.|TRBJ2-7
CASSLSRGEQYF
TGTGCCAGCAGTTTAAGCCGAGGCGAGCAGTACTTC
>.|TRBV5-6|TRBD1|TRBJ1-4
CASSSQGVADEKLFF
TGTGCCAGCAGCTCACAGGGGGTCGCCGATGAAAAACTGTTTTTT
>.|TRBV29-1|.|TRBJ2-7
CSVVGVRYEQYF
TGCAGCGTTGTAGGGGTGAGGTACGAGCAGTACTTC
>.|TRBV11-2|.|TRBJ1-2
CASSTLEGRGFKYGYTF
TGTGCCAGCAGTACACTCGAGGGCAGGGGTTTTAAATATGGCTACACCTTC
>.|TRBV21-1|.|TRBJ2-1
CASSNGGLAGPGNEQFF
TGTGCCAGCAGCAACGGGGGACTAGCGGGGCCGGGCAATGAGCAGTTCTTC
>once|TRBV2|TRBD2|TRBJ2-5
CASSARPEAGGSKTQYF
TGTGCCAGCAGTGCCCGACCGGAAGCGGGGGGGAGCAAGACCCAGTACTTC
>.|TRBV7-2|TRBD1|TRBJ1-2
CASSSYIGQAAFHGYTF
TGTGCCAGCAGCTCATACATCGGACAGGCAGCGTTCCATGGCTACACCTTC
>.|TRBV7-2|TRBD1|TRBJ1-2
CASSIRTGESYTF
TGTGCCAGCAGCATCAGGACAGGGGAAAGCTACACCTTC
>.|TRBV6-6|TRBD1|TRBJ1-5
CASSTGDRGGQPQHF
TGTGCCAGCAGTACGGGGGACAGGGGTGGTCAGCCCCAGCATTTT
>once|TRBV9|.|TRBJ1-4
CASSVDWANEKLFF
TGTGCCAGCAGCGTAGACTGGGCAAATGAAAAACTGTTTTTT
>once|TRBV2|TRBD1|TRBJ1-4
CASSLDRGGGKLFF
TGTGCCAGCAGTTTGGACAGGGGCGGAGGAAAACTGTTTTTT